This TCR beta chain is drawn from a study of blood T cell repertoires in COVID-19. Whole-study context: COVID-19 samples collected from the United States, Italy and Spain covered acute and convalescent phases.

Trimming stripped 5 bases from V and 2 bases from J, with 6 bases between. Looked up from germline, CDR1 is DFQATT and CDR2 is SNEGSKA (reference sequence). The CDR3 runs 11 residues. A single count supports this clone. Libraries were prepared by immunoSEQ multiplex PCR; TCRdb keeps only in-frame clonotypes and omits some of them. In the table there are around 260,000 clones, about 85% of which are singletons. The chain carries TRBV20-1 and TRBJ1-1, with unresolved D. Sequencing input: peripheral blood. The clonotype was recovered from a man between 60 and 70 years old who had recovered from COVID-19. CDR3 region: CSALINTEAFF. CDR3 DNA: TGCAGTGCTCTAATAAACACTGAAGCTTTCTTT.